Listed here is a single TCR beta chain. Samples came from healthy bone marrow donors. These data originate in a study of cytomegalovirus exposure and HLA in healthy donors. The PCR ran on 60 Vbeta and 13 Jbeta primers. Sequencing used immunoSEQ multiplex PCR; TCRdb keeps in-frame clones, though not all of them. Among around 69,000 clones listed, over 60% were seen once. Sequenced: PBMCs. The TCR was taken from a man aged 40-49 years in good health and CMV-seropositive.

CDR3 in amino acids: CSVSDGAFF. In DNA form, the CDR3 reads TGCAGCGTGTCAGACGGGGCTTTCTTT. The genes are TRBV29-1 and TRBJ1-1; no definite D call. Germline V gives CDR1 SQVTM, CDR2 ANQGSEA. V lost 6 bases and J 11 bases, leaving 10 bases between the germline ends. This CDR3 is built from 9 residues.